The following is a T cell receptor beta chain sequence with its context. The sample originates from a study of blood T cell repertoires in COVID-19. In the original analysis: For nucleated cells, counts were estimated from reference gene primer amplification. TCRdb's copy holds only in-frame clones and misses some; the assay was immunoSEQ multiplex PCR. The DNA gave D and trimming, while V, J and clone size come from that table. The repertoire has about 190,000 clones, 70% to 90% of them found once; the top ten carry around 23%. In terms of age and location, participants ranged from about 18 to 90 years and lived in approximately 24 US areas. Participants' reported clinical history set cohort assignment. The specimen sequenced was PBMCs or T cells enriched from blood (not recorded which). The clonotype was recovered from a middle-aged woman in a cohort exposed to, infected with or recovered from COVID-19 (not recorded which).

The CDR3 nucleotides are TGTGCCAGCAGTACTAATATGGGCTACGAGCAGTACTTC. Its protein is CASSTNMGYEQYF. This chain uses TRBV6-4 with TRBJ2-7; D is unclear. Germline V CDR1 and CDR2: MRHNA, SNTAGT. The V and J ends lost 5 bases and 3 bases respectively, with 11 bases between them. This CDR3 comprises 13 residues.